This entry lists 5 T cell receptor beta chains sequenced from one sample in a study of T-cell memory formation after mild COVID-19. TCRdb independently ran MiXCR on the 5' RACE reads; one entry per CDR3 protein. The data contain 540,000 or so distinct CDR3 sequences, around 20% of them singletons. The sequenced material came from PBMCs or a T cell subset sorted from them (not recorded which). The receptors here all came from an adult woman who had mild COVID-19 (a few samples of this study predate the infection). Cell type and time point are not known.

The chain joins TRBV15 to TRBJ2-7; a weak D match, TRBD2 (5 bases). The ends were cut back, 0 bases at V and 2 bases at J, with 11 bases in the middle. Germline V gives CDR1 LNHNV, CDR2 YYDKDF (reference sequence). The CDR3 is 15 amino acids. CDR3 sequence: CATSRELDPPYEQYF. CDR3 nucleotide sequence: TGTGCCACCAGCAGAGAACTAGATCCACCCTACGAGCAGTACTTC.

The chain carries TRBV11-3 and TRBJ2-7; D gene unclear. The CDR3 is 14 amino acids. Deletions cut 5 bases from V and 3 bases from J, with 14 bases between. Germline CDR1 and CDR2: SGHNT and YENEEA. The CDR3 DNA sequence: TGTGCCAGCAGCCCCAACCTGGCGAACTACGAGCAGTACTTC. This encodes CASSPNLANYEQYF.

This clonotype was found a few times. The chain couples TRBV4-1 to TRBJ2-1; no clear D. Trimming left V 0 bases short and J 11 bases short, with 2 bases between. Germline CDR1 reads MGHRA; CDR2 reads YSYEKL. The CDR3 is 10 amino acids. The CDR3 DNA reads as TGCGCCAGCAGCCAAGAGAAGCAGTTCTTC. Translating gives CASSQEKQFF.

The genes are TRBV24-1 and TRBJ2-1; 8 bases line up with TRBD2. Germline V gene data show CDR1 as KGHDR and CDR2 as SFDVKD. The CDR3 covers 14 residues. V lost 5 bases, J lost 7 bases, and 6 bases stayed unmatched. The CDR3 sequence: CATSVSGSRNEQFF. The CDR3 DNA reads TGTGCCACCAGTGTGAGCGGGAGTAGGAATGAGCAGTTCTTC.

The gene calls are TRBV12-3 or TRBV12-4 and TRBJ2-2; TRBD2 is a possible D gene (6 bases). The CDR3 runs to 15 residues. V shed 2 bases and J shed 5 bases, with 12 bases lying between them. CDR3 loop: CASSLRLASTGELFF. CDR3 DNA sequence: TGTGCCAGCAGTTTAAGGCTAGCGTCTACCGGGGAGCTGTTTTTT.